This passage covers 12 T cell receptor beta chains from one sample sequenced in a study of OX40 agonist ivuxolimab in advanced cancers. Sequenced by immunoSEQ multiplex PCR; TCRdb stores in-frame clones only, minus some. The table shows approximately 45,000 clones, with less than 90% occurring only once. The source was CD4+ or CD8+ T cells sorted from blood, collected in a trial of the OX40 agonist ivuxolimab. These receptors all stem from an adult with an advanced solid tumor such as melanoma, head and neck, liver or kidney cancer.

In its sample, this clone was seen once. The DNA for the CDR3 is TGCGCCAGCAGGCACAGTCCCTTGAGCTCCTATAATTCACCCCTCCACTTT. Translating gives CASRHSPLSSYNSPLHF. The gene calls are TRBV23-1 and TRBJ1-6; D is ambiguous. TRBV23-1 is an ORF, with its function uncertain. The CDR3 extends over 17 amino acids. V shed 6 bases and J shed 0 bases, with 15 bases lying between them.

The rearrangement uses TRBV2 and TRBJ2-2; perhaps TRBD2 as D (6 bases). The CDR3 length is 15 residues. CDR1 and CDR2 from the germline V gene are SNHLY and FYNNEI. V lost 3 bases to trimming and J lost 4 bases, with 12 bases between them. As DNA, the CDR3 is TGTGCCAGCAGTGAGGAGGGGCTATTCACCGGGGAGCTGTTTTTT. The encoded protein is CASSEEGLFTGELFF.

This sequence joins TRBV6-5 and TRBJ1-1, with 7 positions matching TRBD1. The CDR3 totals 13 residues. Germline-derived CDR1 and CDR2 are MNHEY and SVGAGI. Unmatched junction bases numbered 6, after V lost 5 bases and J lost 6 bases. The CDR3 is CASSPRTGSEAFF. For the CDR3, the DNA is TGTGCCAGCAGTCCACGGACAGGTTCTGAAGCTTTCTTT.

The J gene is TRBJ2-5, the V gene TRBV5-1, with 8 bases fitting TRBD1. Germline V CDR1 and CDR2: SGHRS, YFSETQ. The ends lost 3 bases at V and 0 bases at J; junction bases unmatched: 1. The CDR3 contains 14 residues. The DNA of the CDR3 is TGCGCCAGCAGCTGGGGACAGGACCAAGAGACCCAGTACTTC. It codes for CASSWGQDQETQYF.

V is TRBV11-2 and J is TRBJ1-1; 7 nucleotides agree with TRBD1. Unmatched junction bases numbered 11, after V lost 3 bases and J lost 4 bases. This CDR3 region has 16 residues. Germline CDR1 and CDR2: SGHAT and FQNNGV. The CDR3 sequence: CASSFGQALFGTEAFF. The CDR3 coding sequence is TGTGCCAGCAGCTTCGGACAGGCCCTATTTGGCACTGAAGCTTTCTTT.

Concerning this clone itself: Other DNA sequences of this sample code for an identical CDR3. This chain uses TRBV7-2 with TRBJ2-5; no clear D gene. Trimming left V 2 bases short and J 5 bases short, with 9 bases between. In germline, CDR1 is SGHTA, CDR2 FQGNSA. This CDR3 contains 13 residues. The CDR3 DNA sequence: TGTGCCAGCAGCTTATCCCTCGGGGAGACCCAGTACTTC. It encodes CASSLSLGETQYF.

This clone was seen only a few times. The chain has TRBV7-8 and TRBJ1-5; perhaps TRBD1 as D (6 bases). V lost 4 bases and J 1 base, leaving 11 bases between the germline ends. CDR1 SGHVS and CDR2 FQNEAQ come from the germline V gene. This CDR3 region has 15 residues. The CDR3 region is CASSSRTESNQPQHF. CDR3 nucleotide sequence: TGTGCCAGCAGCTCCCGGACAGAAAGCAATCAGCCCCAGCATTTT.

V is TRBV6-5 and J is TRBJ1-1; D is unclear. Deletions cut 6 bases from V and 10 bases from J, with 15 bases between. Germline values: CDR1 MNHEY, CDR2 SVGAGI. The CDR3 sequence is 12 residues long. CDR3 sequence reads: CASSQPLRAAFF. CDR3 in DNA: TGTGCCAGCAGCCAACCTCTGAGGGCAGCTTTCTTT.

The gene calls are TRBV11-3 and TRBJ1-6; D gene unclear. V shed 1 base and J shed 6 bases, with 10 bases lying between them. This CDR3 has 15 residues. Germline V lookup: CDR1 SGHNT, CDR2 YENEEA. The chain's CDR3 is CASSLVSVANSPLHF. The DNA for the CDR3 is TGTGCCAGCAGCTTAGTCTCAGTGGCTAATTCACCCCTCCACTTT.

This clone was detected only once. The chain recombines TRBV29-1 with TRBJ2-7; D is possibly TRBD1 (5 bases). CDR1 and CDR2 (germline): SQVTM, ANQGSEA. V gave up 4 bases and J gave up 2 bases, with 12 bases separating them. The CDR3 totals 13 residues. The CDR3 sequence is CSVGAGFTYEQYF. The CDR3 nucleotides read TGCAGCGTTGGGGCAGGGTTTACCTACGAGCAGTACTTC.

The chain has TRBV19 and TRBJ2-7, with D maybe TRBD2 (6 bases). The V gene's germline CDR1 is LNHDA and CDR2 SQIVND (reference sequence). The CDR3 totals 15 residues. Trimming took off 5 bases at V and 2 bases at J, with 16 bases between the two ends. CDR3 region: CASSFEASATYEQYF. The CDR3 DNA reads TGTGCCAGTAGTTTCGAGGCTAGCGCAACCTACGAGCAGTACTTC.

The CDR3 protein is CSVETGNQPQHF. The CDR3 bases are TGCAGCGTTGAGACAGGGAATCAGCCCCAGCATTTT. The rearrangement joins TRBV29-1 to TRBJ1-5, with 7 bases identical to TRBD1. Per germline, CDR1 SQVTM and CDR2 ANQGSEA. The CDR3 runs to 12 residues. The trim removed 3 bases at V and 4 bases at J, leaving 0 bases unmatched.